This section outlines one T cell receptor beta chain sequence together with its context. In TCRdb, the RT-PCR reads were re-called with MiXCR into one record per CDR3 protein. The sample includes approximately 200,000 distinct CDR3 sequences, around 41% of them seen just once. The data originate from a study of patients and donors after allogeneic stem cell transplantation. This CDR3 has 12 amino acids. Trimming removed 6 bases at V and 11 bases at J, with 13 bases between. Sequenced sample: blood, either unsorted or a sorted T cell fraction (not recorded which). This receptor was identified in a human donor who was either an allogeneic HSCT recipient or a stem cell or donor lymphocyte infusion donor (not recorded which). It is not recorded whose cells these are; they may come from a transplant donor. This chain links TRBV12-3 or TRBV12-4 with TRBJ1-4; D unclear. The chain's CDR3 is CASRPSTGKLFF. The CDR3 DNA follows: TGTGCCAGCAGGCCCTCGACTGGGAAACTGTTTTTT.